The entry below describes one T cell receptor beta chain. Trimming pared 4 bases from V and 6 bases from J, leaving 11 bases between. The length of the CDR3 is 14 residues. Germline-derived CDR1 and CDR2 are SGHRS and YFSETQ. This record belongs to a study of blood T cell dynamics during melanoma immunotherapy. Study context: First-line therapy was either pembrolizumab or nivolumab with ipilimumab for metastatic melanoma.

DNA loading was fixed at about 360 ng for all bulk PBMC samples. Assay used: immunoSEQ multiplex PCR; TCRdb lists only in-frame clones, some missing. The repertoire has approximately 15,000 clones, approximately 83% of them found once; the top ten carry roughly 7.5%. Time point here: pre-treatment baseline. Apart from two fast progressors, RECIST 1.1 response was judged 12 weeks post-infusion. Prior systemic cancer therapy, immunosuppressant use and other active malignancies excluded patients. This receptor was obtained from a human donor with melanoma. The chain uses TRBV5-1 and TRBJ1-6, with D unresolved. This material consisted of blood, taken from a patient treated with checkpoint blockade. The CDR3 loop is CASSPGGANSPLHF. CDR3 nucleotide sequence: TGCGCCAGCAGCCCTGGAGGAGCTAATTCACCCCTCCACTTT. The full variable domain, with the rest looked up from reference TRBV5-1 and TRBJ1-6, is KAGVTQTPRYLIKTRGQQVTLSCSPISGHRSVSWYQQTPGQGLQFLFEYFSETQRNKGNFPGRFSGRQFSNSRSEMNVSTLELGDSALYLCASSPGGANSPLHFGNGTRLTVT.